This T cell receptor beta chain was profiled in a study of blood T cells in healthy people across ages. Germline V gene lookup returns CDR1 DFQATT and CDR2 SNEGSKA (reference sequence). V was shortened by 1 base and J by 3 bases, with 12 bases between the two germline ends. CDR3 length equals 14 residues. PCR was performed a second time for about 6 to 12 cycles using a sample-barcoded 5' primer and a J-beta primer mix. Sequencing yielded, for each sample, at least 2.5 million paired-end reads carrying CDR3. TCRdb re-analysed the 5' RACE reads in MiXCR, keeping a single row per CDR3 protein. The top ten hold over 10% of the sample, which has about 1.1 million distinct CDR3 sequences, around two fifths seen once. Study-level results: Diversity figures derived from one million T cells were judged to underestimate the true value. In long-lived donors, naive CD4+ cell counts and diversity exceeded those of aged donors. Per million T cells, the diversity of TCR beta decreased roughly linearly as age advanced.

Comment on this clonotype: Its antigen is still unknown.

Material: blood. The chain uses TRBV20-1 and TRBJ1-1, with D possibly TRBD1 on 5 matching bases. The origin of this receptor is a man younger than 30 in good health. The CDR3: CSARVEGRDTEAFF. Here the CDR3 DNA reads TGCAGTGCTAGAGTCGAGGGACGGGACACTGAAGCTTTCTTT.